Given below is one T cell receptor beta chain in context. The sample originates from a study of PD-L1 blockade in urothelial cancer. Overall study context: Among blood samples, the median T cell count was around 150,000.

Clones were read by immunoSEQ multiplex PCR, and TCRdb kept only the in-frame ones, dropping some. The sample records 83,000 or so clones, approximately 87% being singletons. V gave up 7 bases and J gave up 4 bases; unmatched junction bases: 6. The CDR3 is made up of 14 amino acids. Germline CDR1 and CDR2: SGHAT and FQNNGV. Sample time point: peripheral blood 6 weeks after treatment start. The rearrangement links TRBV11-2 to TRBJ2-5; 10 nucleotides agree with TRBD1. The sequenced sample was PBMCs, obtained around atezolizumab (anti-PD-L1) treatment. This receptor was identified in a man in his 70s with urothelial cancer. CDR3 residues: CASTDRGRVETQYF. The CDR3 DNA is TGTGCCAGCACCGACAGGGGGCGCGTAGAGACCCAGTACTTC.